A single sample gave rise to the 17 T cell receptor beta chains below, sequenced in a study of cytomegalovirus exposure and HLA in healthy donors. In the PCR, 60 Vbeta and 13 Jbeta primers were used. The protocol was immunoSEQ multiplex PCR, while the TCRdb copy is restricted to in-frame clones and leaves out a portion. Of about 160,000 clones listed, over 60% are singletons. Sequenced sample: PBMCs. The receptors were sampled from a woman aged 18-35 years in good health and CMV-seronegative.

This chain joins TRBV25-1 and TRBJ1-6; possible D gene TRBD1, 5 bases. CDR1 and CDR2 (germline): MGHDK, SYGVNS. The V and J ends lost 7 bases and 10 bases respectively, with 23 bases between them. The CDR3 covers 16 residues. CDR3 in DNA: TGTGCCAGCACCTCCGGGTCGGGGGGGTGGGAATCACCCCTCCACTTT. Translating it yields CASTSGSGGWESPLHF. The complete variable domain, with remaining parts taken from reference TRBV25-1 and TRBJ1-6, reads EADIYQTPRYLVIGTGKKITLECSQTMGHDKMYWYQQDPGMELHLIHYSYGVNSTEKGDLSSESTVSRIRTEHFPLTLESARPSHTSQYLCASTSGSGGWESPLHFGNGTRLTVT.

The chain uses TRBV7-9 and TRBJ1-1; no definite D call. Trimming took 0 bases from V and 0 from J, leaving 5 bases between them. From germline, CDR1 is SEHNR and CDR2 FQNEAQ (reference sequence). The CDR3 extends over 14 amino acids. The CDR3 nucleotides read TGTGCCAGCAGCTTAGCCAGTTTGAACACTGAAGCTTTCTTT. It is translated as CASSLASLNTEAFF.

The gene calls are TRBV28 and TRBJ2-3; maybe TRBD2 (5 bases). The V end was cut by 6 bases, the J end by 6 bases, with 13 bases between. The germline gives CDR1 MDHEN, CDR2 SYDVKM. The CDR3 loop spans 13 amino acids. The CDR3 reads CASSPSGGDTQYF. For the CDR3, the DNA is TGTGCCAGCAGCCCAAGCGGTGGGGATACGCAGTATTTT.

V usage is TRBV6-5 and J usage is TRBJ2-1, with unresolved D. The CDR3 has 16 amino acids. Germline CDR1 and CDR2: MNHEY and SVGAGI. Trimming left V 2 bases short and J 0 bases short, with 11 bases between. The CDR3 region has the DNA TGTGCCAGCAGTTACGAATACCCGAGCTCCTACAATGAGCAGTTCTTC. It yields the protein CASSYEYPSSYNEQFF.

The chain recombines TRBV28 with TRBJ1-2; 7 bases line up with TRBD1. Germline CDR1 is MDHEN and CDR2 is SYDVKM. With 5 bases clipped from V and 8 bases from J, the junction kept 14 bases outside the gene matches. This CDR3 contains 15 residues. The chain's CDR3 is CASSIRDSGVGGYTF. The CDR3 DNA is TGTGCCAGCAGTATCCGGGACAGCGGAGTGGGGGGCTACACCTTC.

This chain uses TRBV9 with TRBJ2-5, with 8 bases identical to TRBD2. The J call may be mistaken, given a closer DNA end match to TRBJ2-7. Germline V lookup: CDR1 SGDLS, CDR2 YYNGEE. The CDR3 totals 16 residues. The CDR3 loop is CASSAGRGGVPYEQYF. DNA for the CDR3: TGTGCCAGCAGCGCGGGTCGGGGGGGCGTTCCCTACGAGCAGTACTTC.

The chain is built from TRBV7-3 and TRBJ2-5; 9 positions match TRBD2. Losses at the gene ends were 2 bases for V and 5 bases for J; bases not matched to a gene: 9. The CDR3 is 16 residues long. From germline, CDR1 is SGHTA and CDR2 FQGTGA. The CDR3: CASSLGALAGMETQYF. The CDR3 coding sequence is TGTGCCAGCAGCTTAGGCGCCCTAGCGGGGATGGAGACCCAGTACTTC.

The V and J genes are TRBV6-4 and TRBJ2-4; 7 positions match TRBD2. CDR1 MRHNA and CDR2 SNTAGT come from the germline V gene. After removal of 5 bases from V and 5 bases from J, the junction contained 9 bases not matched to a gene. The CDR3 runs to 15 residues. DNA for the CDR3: TGTGCCAGCAGTCAACCCGGGACTATACAAAACATTCAGTACTTC. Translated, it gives CASSQPGTIQNIQYF.

In DNA form, the CDR3 reads TGTGCCACCAGCCTCACGCTCGGGGTGGGTCAGCCCCAGCATTTT. The encoded protein is CATSLTLGVGQPQHF. The rearrangement links TRBV15 to TRBJ1-5; D gene unclear. The V and J ends lost 5 bases and 6 bases respectively, with 17 bases between them. This CDR3 region has 15 residues. Germline V gene sequence: CDR1 LNHNV, CDR2 YYDKDF (reference sequence).

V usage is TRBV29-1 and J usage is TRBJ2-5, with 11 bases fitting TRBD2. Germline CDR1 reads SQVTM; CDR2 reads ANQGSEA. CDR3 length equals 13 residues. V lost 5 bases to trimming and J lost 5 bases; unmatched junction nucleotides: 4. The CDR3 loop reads CSVILAGGETQYF. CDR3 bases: TGCAGCGTTATTCTAGCGGGGGGCGAGACCCAGTACTTC.

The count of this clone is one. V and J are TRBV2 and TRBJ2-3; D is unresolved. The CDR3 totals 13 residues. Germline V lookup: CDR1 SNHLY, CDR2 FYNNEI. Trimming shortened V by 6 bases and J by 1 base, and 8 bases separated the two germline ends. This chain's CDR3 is CASRATGTDTQYF. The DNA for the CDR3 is TGTGCCAGCAGGGCGACTGGCACAGATACGCAGTATTTT.

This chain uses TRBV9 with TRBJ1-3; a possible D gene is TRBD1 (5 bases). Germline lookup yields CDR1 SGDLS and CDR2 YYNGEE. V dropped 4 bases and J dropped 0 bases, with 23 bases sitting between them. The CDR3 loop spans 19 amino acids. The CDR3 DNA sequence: TGTGCCAGCAGCCCTGAAGAGGGGAGGGGCAGGAACTCTGGAAACACCATATATTTT. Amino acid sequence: CASSPEEGRGRNSGNTIYF.

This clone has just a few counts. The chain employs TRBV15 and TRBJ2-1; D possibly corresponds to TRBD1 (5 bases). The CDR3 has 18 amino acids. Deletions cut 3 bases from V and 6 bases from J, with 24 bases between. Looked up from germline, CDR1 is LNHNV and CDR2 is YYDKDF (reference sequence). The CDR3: CATSRGLKVGIRGNEQFF. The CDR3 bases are TGTGCCACCAGCAGGGGGCTCAAGGTGGGGATTAGGGGCAATGAGCAGTTCTTC.

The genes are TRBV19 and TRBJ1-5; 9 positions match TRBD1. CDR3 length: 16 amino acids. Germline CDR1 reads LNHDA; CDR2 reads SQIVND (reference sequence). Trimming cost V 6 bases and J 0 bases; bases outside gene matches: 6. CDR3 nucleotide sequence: TGTGCCAGTAGGGGACAGGGTCATATTAGCAATCAGCCCCAGCATTTT. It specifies CASRGQGHISNQPQHF. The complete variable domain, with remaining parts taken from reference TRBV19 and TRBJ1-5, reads DGGITQSPKYLFRKEGQNVTLSCEQNLNHDAMYWYRQDPGQGLRLIYYSQIVNDFQKGDIAEGYSVSREKKESFPLTVTSAQKNPTAFYLCASRGQGHISNQPQHFGDGTRLSIL.

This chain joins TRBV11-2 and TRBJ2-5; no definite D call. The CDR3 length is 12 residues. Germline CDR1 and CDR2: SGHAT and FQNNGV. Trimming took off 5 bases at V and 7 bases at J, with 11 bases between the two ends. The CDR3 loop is CASSPGVGTQYF. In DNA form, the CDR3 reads TGTGCCAGCAGCCCGGGTGTCGGGACCCAGTACTTC.

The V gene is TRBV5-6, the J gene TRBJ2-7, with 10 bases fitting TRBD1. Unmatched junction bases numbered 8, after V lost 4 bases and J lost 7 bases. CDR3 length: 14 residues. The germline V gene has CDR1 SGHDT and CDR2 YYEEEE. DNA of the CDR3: TGTGCCAGCAGCAGACGACAGGGGGCGAGAGAGCAGTACGTC. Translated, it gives CASSRRQGAREQYV.

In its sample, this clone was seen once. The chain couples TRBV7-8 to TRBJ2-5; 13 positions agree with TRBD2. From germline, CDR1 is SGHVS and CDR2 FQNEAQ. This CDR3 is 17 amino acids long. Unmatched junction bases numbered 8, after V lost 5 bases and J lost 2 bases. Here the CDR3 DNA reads TGTGCCAGCAGCCTAGGACTAGCGGGAGTCACACAAGAGACCCAGTACTTC. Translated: CASSLGLAGVTQETQYF. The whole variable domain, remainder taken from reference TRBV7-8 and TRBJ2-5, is GAGVSQSPRYKVAKRGQDVALRCDPISGHVSLFWYQQALGQGPEFLTYFQNEAQLDKSGLPSDRFFAERPEGSVSTLKIQRTQQEDSAVYLCASSLGLAGVTQETQYFGPGTRLLVL.